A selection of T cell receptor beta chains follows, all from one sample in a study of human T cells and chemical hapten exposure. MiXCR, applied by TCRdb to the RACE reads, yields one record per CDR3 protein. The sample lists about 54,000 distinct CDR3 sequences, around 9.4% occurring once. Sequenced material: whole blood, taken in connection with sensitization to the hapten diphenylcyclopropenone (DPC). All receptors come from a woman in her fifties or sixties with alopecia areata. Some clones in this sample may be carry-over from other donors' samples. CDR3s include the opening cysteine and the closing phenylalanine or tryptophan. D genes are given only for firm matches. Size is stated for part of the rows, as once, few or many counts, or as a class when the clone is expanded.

cdr3_nt: TGTGCCAGCAGCTTAGTCTCCGGTATGGCAGGGGGCAATGAGCAGTTCTTC; cdr3_aa: CASSLVSGMAGGNEQFF; clone_size: NA; j_call: TRBJ2-1; d_call: TRBD1; v_call: TRBV7-2
cdr3_nt: TGTGCCAGTAGTATAGATCCGCGAGCGGGAGGAGACAATGAGCAGTTCTTC; cdr3_aa: CASSIDPRAGGDNEQFF; clone_size: many; j_call: TRBJ2-1; d_call: TRBD2; v_call: TRBV19
cdr3_nt: TGTGCCAGCAGCCAAGACCCTAGCGGGACCTCCTACGAGCAGTACTTC; cdr3_aa: CASSQDPSGTSYEQYF; clone_size: NA; j_call: TRBJ2-7; d_call: TRBD2; v_call: TRBV4-2
cdr3_nt: TGTGCCAGCAGTTGGACAGGGGTGAACACTGAAGCTTTCTTT; cdr3_aa: CASSWTGVNTEAFF; clone_size: many; j_call: TRBJ1-1; d_call: TRBD1; v_call: TRBV12-3/TRBV12-4
cdr3_nt: TGTGCCAGCAGCCGGGACACAGTAAACAATGAGCAGTTCTTC; cdr3_aa: CASSRDTVNNEQFF; clone_size: NA; j_call: TRBJ2-1; d_call: NA; v_call: TRBV7-2
cdr3_nt: TGCGCCAGCGACACGAAGGGGGGTCAGCCCCAGCATTTT; cdr3_aa: CASDTKGGQPQHF; clone_size: many; j_call: TRBJ1-5; d_call: NA; v_call: TRBV10-1
cdr3_nt: TGTGCCAGCGCCGAAGCGGGAGGAGATGAAAAACTGTTTTTT; cdr3_aa: CASAEAGGDEKLFF; clone_size: NA; j_call: TRBJ1-4; d_call: NA; v_call: TRBV28
cdr3_nt: TGCAGCGCCTACTTCAGGGGGCCCTATGGCTACACCTTC; cdr3_aa: CSAYFRGPYGYTF; clone_size: few; j_call: TRBJ1-2; d_call: TRBD1; v_call: TRBV29-1
cdr3_nt: TGTGCCATCAGTGAGTCGGGACAGATCACAGATACGCAGTATTTT; cdr3_aa: CAISESGQITDTQYF; clone_size: few; j_call: TRBJ2-3; d_call: TRBD1; v_call: TRBV10-3
cdr3_nt: TGCGCCAGCAGCCAAGATATCGGGGTGTCTGGGGCCAACGTCCTGACTTTC; cdr3_aa: CASSQDIGVSGANVLTF; clone_size: few; j_call: TRBJ2-6; d_call: NA; v_call: TRBV4-3
cdr3_nt: TGTGCCAGCTCACCAGTTTACTCTGGGGCCAACGTCCTGACTTTC; cdr3_aa: CASSPVYSGANVLTF; clone_size: many; j_call: TRBJ2-6; d_call: NA; v_call: TRBV18
cdr3_nt: TGTGCCATCAGCCTGGGACTAGCGGGAGAAAGTAATGAGCAGTTCTTC; cdr3_aa: CAISLGLAGESNEQFF; clone_size: NA; j_call: TRBJ2-1; d_call: TRBD2; v_call: TRBV10-3
cdr3_nt: TGTGCCAGCAGCTCAGGGGGCGCGGTCACTGAAGCTTTCTTT; cdr3_aa: CASSSGGAVTEAFF; clone_size: few; j_call: TRBJ1-1; d_call: TRBD1; v_call: TRBV7-6
cdr3_nt: TGTGCCAGCAGCTTAATAGACTACCCCACAGATACGCAGTATTTT; cdr3_aa: CASSLIDYPTDTQYF; clone_size: few; j_call: TRBJ2-3; d_call: NA; v_call: TRBV11-2
cdr3_nt: TGTGCCAGCAGTATCGGCTCTGGAAACACCATATATTTT; cdr3_aa: CASSIGSGNTIYF; clone_size: few; j_call: TRBJ1-3; d_call: NA; v_call: TRBV28
cdr3_nt: TGTGCCAGCAGCGTAGTGATGACGGGCACTGAAGCTTTCTTT; cdr3_aa: CASSVVMTGTEAFF; clone_size: many; j_call: TRBJ1-1; d_call: NA; v_call: TRBV9
cdr3_nt: TGTGCCAGCAGTACCTTTACAGGGGACTATGGCTACACCTTC; cdr3_aa: CASSTFTGDYGYTF; clone_size: NA; j_call: TRBJ1-2; d_call: TRBD1; v_call: TRBV12-3/TRBV12-4
cdr3_nt: TGTGCCAGCAGCTCCCGGGGGGGGAGGCAGTTCTTC; cdr3_aa: CASSSRGGRQFF; clone_size: few; j_call: TRBJ2-1; d_call: TRBD2; v_call: TRBV7-2
cdr3_nt: TGTGCCAGCAGTGACCGGGAGGCATATAATTCACCCCTCCACTTT; cdr3_aa: CASSDREAYNSPLHF; clone_size: NA; j_call: TRBJ1-6; d_call: NA; v_call: TRBV6-5
cdr3_nt: TGTGCCAGCAGTGTCGGGGGAACTGAAGCTTTCTTT; cdr3_aa: CASSVGGTEAFF; clone_size: NA; j_call: TRBJ1-1; d_call: NA; v_call: TRBV6-1
cdr3_nt: TGTGCCAGCAGTTTAGCACGGACAGCACCGACATACGAGCAGTACTTC; cdr3_aa: CASSLARTAPTYEQYF; clone_size: few; j_call: TRBJ2-7; d_call: NA; v_call: TRBV12-3/TRBV12-4
cdr3_nt: TGTGCCAGCTCACCGAACACTGGAAACACCATATATTTT; cdr3_aa: CASSPNTGNTIYF; clone_size: few; j_call: TRBJ1-3; d_call: NA; v_call: TRBV18
cdr3_nt: TGTGCCAGCAGGCCCACGGGACAGGGGAACACTGAAGCTTTCTTT; cdr3_aa: CASRPTGQGNTEAFF; clone_size: NA; j_call: TRBJ1-1; d_call: TRBD1; v_call: TRBV28
cdr3_nt: TGTGCCAGTAGCTCCGGCAGGGAGATATACCCCCAGCATTTT; cdr3_aa: CASSSGREIYPQHF; clone_size: few; j_call: TRBJ1-5; d_call: NA; v_call: TRBV19
cdr3_nt: TGTGCCAGCAGGACCGGACAGGGCCTAAACTATGGCTACACCTTC; cdr3_aa: CASRTGQGLNYGYTF; clone_size: many; j_call: TRBJ1-2; d_call: TRBD1; v_call: TRBV7-2
cdr3_nt: TGTGCCAGCAGTCCCGATAGAGATACGCAGTATTTT; cdr3_aa: CASSPDRDTQYF; clone_size: many; j_call: TRBJ2-3; d_call: NA; v_call: TRBV12-3/TRBV12-4
cdr3_nt: TGTGCCAGCAGTCCTACGCGGGGAGGCCATAATGAGCAGTTCTTC; cdr3_aa: CASSPTRGGHNEQFF; clone_size: NA; j_call: TRBJ2-1; d_call: NA; v_call: TRBV27